The 27 T cell receptor beta chains below come from one sample, sequenced in a study of T cell responses to AZD1222 COVID-19 vaccine. Data came from immunoSEQ multiplex PCR; TCRdb stores just in-frame clones and leaves some out. The sample records 150,000 to 200,000 clones, 91% being singletons. The sequenced sample was peripheral blood, obtained on day 0 of AZD1222 vaccination. These TCRs come from an adult in good health.

The rearrangement joins TRBV6-4 to TRBJ2-3, with D possibly being TRBD2 (6 bases). Trimming left V 6 bases short and J 4 bases short, with 17 bases between. Germline loops: CDR1 MRHNA, CDR2 SNTAGT. This CDR3 contains 15 residues. This CDR3 reads CASSPTAGGPDTQYF. CDR3 sequence (DNA): TGTGCCAGCAGCCCGACAGCAGGAGGGCCAGATACGCAGTATTTT.

The V and J genes are TRBV27 and TRBJ2-1; D perhaps matches TRBD1 (7 bases). Trimming took 8 bases from V and 7 from J, leaving 18 bases between them. Germline V gene sequence: CDR1 MNHEY, CDR2 SMNVEV (reference sequence). The CDR3 contains 14 residues. As DNA, the CDR3 is TGTGCCAGCCGAAGTGCGGGACAGATAAATGAGCAGTTCTTC. Translation gives CASRSAGQINEQFF.

V usage is TRBV2 and J usage is TRBJ1-1; 8 bases fit TRBD1. The V and J ends lost 5 bases and 0 bases, in that order; junction bases with no gene match: 5. In germline, CDR1 is SNHLY, CDR2 FYNNEI. The CDR3 sequence is 15 residues long. CDR3 residues: CASSWGQVMNTEAFF. As DNA, the CDR3 is TGTGCCAGCAGTTGGGGACAGGTCATGAACACTGAAGCTTTCTTT.

This clone was detected only a few times. V and J are TRBV7-9 and TRBJ1-5; D unresolved. Trimming removed 0 bases at V and 9 bases at J, with 6 bases between. This CDR3 is 12 amino acids long. Germline CDR1 SEHNR, CDR2 FQNEAQ (reference sequence). The CDR3 DNA follows: TGTGCCAGCAGCTTAGCGGATCGGCCCCAGCATTTT. It encodes CASSLADRPQHF.

The chain is built from TRBV29-1 and TRBJ2-3; no clear D gene. Germline values: CDR1 SQVTM, CDR2 ANQGSEA. This CDR3 is built from 14 residues. Trimming removed 6 bases at V and 2 bases at J, with 15 bases between. DNA of the CDR3: TGCAGCGTAAACCAGGCACGGGCCACAGATACGCAGTATTTT. Amino acid sequence: CSVNQARATDTQYF.

This chain joins TRBV21-1 and TRBJ1-5; TRBD1, as called in the table, went unchecked against the DNA. TRBV21-1 constitutes a pseudogene. This CDR3 contains 14 residues. The CDR3 here is CASSPTGCYQPQHF. The CDR3 nucleotides read TGTGCCAGCAGCCCGACAGGGTGCTATCAGCCCCAGCATTTT.

The V gene is TRBV30, the J gene TRBJ2-2, with D hard to call. Looked up from germline, CDR1 is GTSNPN and CDR2 is SVGIG (reference sequence). Trimming removed 0 bases at V and 6 bases at J, with 8 bases between. The CDR3 is 13 residues long. The CDR3 bases are TGTGCCTGGAGTGTAGGCCGGGCCGGGGAGCTGTTTTTT. Translation: CAWSVGRAGELFF.

The chain has TRBV19 and TRBJ2-4; 7 bases align to TRBD2. The CDR3 runs 19 residues. Trimming cost V 3 bases and J 0 bases; bases outside gene matches: 14. Germline loops: CDR1 LNHDA, CDR2 SQIVND (reference sequence). The CDR3 sequence: CASSIQLALIPRAKNIQYF. As DNA, the CDR3 is TGTGCCAGTAGTATCCAACTAGCGTTAATACCACGAGCCAAAAACATTCAGTACTTC.

The chain recombines TRBV3-1 (or the pseudogene TRBV3-2) with TRBJ1-2; TRBD1 is a possible D gene (6 bases). The CDR3 spans 17 residues. The germline gives CDR1 LGHDT, CDR2 YNNKEL (reference sequence). V was trimmed by 4 bases and J by 0 bases, leaving 18 bases between them. CDR3 nucleotide sequence: TGTGCCAGCAGCCTCTCCGGGACAACCAAAGCTAACTATGGCTACACCTTC. Residues: CASSLSGTTKANYGYTF.

The J gene is TRBJ1-1, the V gene TRBV28; tentatively, D is TRBD1 (6 bases). V was shortened by 5 bases and J by 7 bases, with 14 bases between the two germline ends. The CDR3 has 13 residues. Per germline, CDR1 MDHEN and CDR2 SYDVKM. In DNA, the CDR3 is TGTGCCAGCAGTACAGGGTTAAGAATTGAAGCTTTCTTT. Its protein product is CASSTGLRIEAFF. The full variable domain, completed using reference TRBV28 and TRBJ1-1, is DVKVTQSSRYLVKRTGEKVFLECVQDMDHENMFWYRQDPGLGLRLIYFSYDVKMKEKGDIPEGYSVSREKKERFSLILESASTNQTSMYLCASSTGLRIEAFFGQGTRLTVV.

The gene calls are TRBV4-2 and TRBJ1-1; no firm D call. The germline V and J ends were trimmed by 1 base and 3 bases, with 12 bases remaining between them. The CDR3 extends over 15 amino acids. In germline, CDR1 is LGHNA, CDR2 YNFKEQ. This chain's CDR3 is CASSQARVSDTEAFF. CDR3 nucleotide sequence: TGTGCCAGCAGCCAAGCGCGGGTAAGTGACACTGAAGCTTTCTTT.

CDR3 protein: CASSLSGQGGEKLFF. The DNA of the CDR3 is TGTGCCAGCAGTTTATCCGGACAGGGCGGAGAAAAACTGTTTTTT. The J gene is TRBJ1-4, the V gene TRBV27; 8 nucleotides match TRBD1. With V trimmed by 0 bases and J by 8 bases, 5 bases remained unmatched. Per germline, CDR1 MNHEY and CDR2 SMNVEV (reference sequence). The CDR3 consists of 15 residues.

The rearrangement joins TRBV10-2 to TRBJ2-3; 7 nucleotides align to TRBD1. Germline loops: CDR1 WSHSY, CDR2 SAAADI. This CDR3 has 15 residues. J gave up 0 bases and V 5 bases, and 5 bases lay outside the gene matches. In nucleotides, the CDR3 is TGCGCCAGCAGTTTGACAGGGAGTAGCACAGATACGCAGTATTTT. Amino acid sequence: CASSLTGSSTDTQYF.

The V call is TRBV3-1 (or the pseudogene TRBV3-2), the J call TRBJ1-5; D uncertain. Germline V lookup: CDR1 LGHDT, CDR2 YNNKEL (reference sequence). The V gene lost 0 bases and the J gene lost 5 bases, with 8 bases spanning the gap. The CDR3 loop spans 14 amino acids. CDR3 amino acids: CASSQEGEDQPQHF. CDR3 nucleotide sequence: TGTGCCAGCAGCCAAGAGGGTGAGGATCAGCCCCAGCATTTT.

The V and J genes are TRBV29-1 and TRBJ1-5; D gene ambiguous. Germline-derived CDR1 and CDR2 are SQVTM and ANQGSEA. This CDR3 has 12 residues. With 7 bases removed from V and 2 bases from J, the gap between germline ends came to 9 bases. For the CDR3, the DNA is TGCAGCGCAATGACGGGCAATCAGCCCCAGCATTTT. Amino acid sequence: CSAMTGNQPQHF.

The gene calls are TRBV14 and TRBJ1-1, with unresolved D. Germline V gives CDR1 SGHDN, CDR2 FVKESK. The CDR3 is 18 residues long. Trimming took off 1 base at V and 0 bases at J, with 18 bases between the two ends. The DNA of the CDR3 is TGTGCCAGCAGCCAAGGTTATGGGGTAGGGAGGGTGAACACTGAAGCTTTCTTT. Translating it yields CASSQGYGVGRVNTEAFF.

The CDR3 nucleotides are TGCGCCAGCACCGGACAGGGATCAGGAAATTCACCCCTCCACTTT. Its translation: CASTGQGSGNSPLHF. This rearrangement joins TRBV10-2 to TRBJ1-6, with 8 positions matching TRBD1. Germline trimming cut 7 bases from V and 7 bases from J; bases unmatched to any gene: 9. The CDR3 length is 15 residues. Germline values: CDR1 WSHSY, CDR2 SAAADI.

The rearrangement uses TRBV19 and TRBJ1-2; D gene unclear. Trimming cost V 10 bases and J 4 bases, with 16 bases left between them. Germline CDR1 and CDR2: LNHDA and SQIVND (reference sequence). This CDR3 contains 13 residues. CDR3 amino acids: CATRTGSRYGYTF. The DNA of the CDR3 is TGTGCCACCCGGACGGGAAGCCGCTATGGCTACACCTTC.

V and J are TRBV27 and TRBJ1-2; a possible D gene is TRBD1 (6 bases). This CDR3 spans 13 amino acids. The germline V gene has CDR1 MNHEY and CDR2 SMNVEV (reference sequence). Trimming removed 5 bases at V and 3 bases at J, with 10 bases between. CDR3 loop: CASSPRGYYGYTF. CDR3 coding DNA: TGTGCCAGCAGTCCAAGGGGGTACTATGGCTACACCTTC.

This clone was seen a single time. The V and J genes are TRBV4-3 and TRBJ2-7, with a tentative D call TRBD2 (5 bases). Trimming left V 0 bases short and J 3 bases short, with 12 bases between. Looked up from germline, CDR1 is LGHNA and CDR2 is YSLEER. The CDR3 length is 15 residues. Written as DNA, the CDR3 is TGCGCCAGCAGCCAAGATTTACGGAGGATCTACGAGCAGTACTTC. Its protein product is CASSQDLRRIYEQYF.

The chain carries TRBV29-1 and TRBJ1-5; no clear D gene. The length of the CDR3 is 9 residues. Trimming removed 7 bases from V and 11 bases from J, with 9 bases in between. CDR1 and CDR2 from the germline V gene are SQVTM and ANQGSEA. The CDR3 DNA is TGCAGCGCCAGAAATTCCCAGCATTTT. This codes for CSARNSQHF.

This chain links TRBV28 with TRBJ1-1; D uncertain. Germline CDR1 MDHEN, CDR2 SYDVKM. This CDR3 is built from 14 residues. Deletions cut 2 bases from V and 6 bases from J, with 13 bases between. The DNA for the CDR3 is TGTGCCAGCAGTTTAGGGTCGGGGAGGCCTGAAGCTTTCTTT. Protein product: CASSLGSGRPEAFF.

J is TRBJ1-5 and V is TRBV19, with D unresolved. Trimming shortened V by 8 bases and J by 5 bases, and 7 bases separated the two germline ends. The CDR3 consists of 11 residues. Germline values: CDR1 LNHDA, CDR2 SQIVND (reference sequence). The DNA for the CDR3 is TGTGCCAGTGGCGGGGATCAGCCCCAGCATTTT. Translation: CASGGDQPQHF.

In this sample, this clone turned up a few times. This sequence joins TRBV28 and TRBJ1-2; D is unclear. There are 12 residues in the CDR3. In germline, CDR1 is MDHEN, CDR2 SYDVKM. V lost 10 bases, J lost 5 bases, and 14 bases lay in between. The CDR3 sequence is CATFTGVYGYTF. In nucleotides, the CDR3 is TGTGCCACCTTCACTGGGGTTTATGGCTACACCTTC.

This chain connects TRBV5-1 to TRBJ1-5; no clear D gene. V lost 0 bases and J lost 5, with 6 bases in between. The CDR3 is 13 residues long. Germline V gene sequence: CDR1 SGHRS, CDR2 YFSETQ. The CDR3, as DNA: TGCGCCAGCAGCTTGGCTGGGGATCAGCCCCAGCATTTT. Its protein is CASSLAGDQPQHF.

The chain has TRBV9 and TRBJ1-5; 7 nucleotides align to TRBD1. CDR1 is SGDLS and CDR2 is YYNGEE in the germline V gene. V shed 4 bases and J 5 bases; nucleotides not matched to a gene: 6. The CDR3 covers 14 residues. CDR3 amino acids: CASSSRDRDQPQHF. CDR3 bases: TGTGCCAGCAGCAGCCGGGACAGAGATCAGCCCCAGCATTTT. The entire variable domain, with the rest obtained from reference TRBV9 and TRBJ1-5, is as follows: DSGVTQTPKHLITATGQRVTLRCSPRSGDLSVYWYQQSLDQGLQFLIQYYNGEERAKGNILERFSAQQFPDLHSELNLSSLELGDSALYFCASSSRDRDQPQHFGDGTRLSIL.

The chain is built from TRBV15 and TRBJ2-1, with D hard to call. The CDR3 runs to 15 residues. From germline, CDR1 is LNHNV and CDR2 YYDKDF (reference sequence). Trimming stripped 0 bases from V and 3 bases from J, with 9 bases between. The CDR3: CATSRDYWGYNEQFF. The DNA for the CDR3 is TGTGCCACCAGCAGAGATTACTGGGGCTACAATGAGCAGTTCTTC.